The present T cell receptor beta chain was sequenced within a study of T cell responses to AZD1222 COVID-19 vaccine. Regarding the study as a whole: Within unmutated variant regions lay the reported targets of nearly half of spike-specific TCRs. Spike-spanning, vaccine-associated CD4 TCRs were dominant at 160-218 and 743-854. Spike-specific TCR breadth rose after two AZD1222 doses, and depth rose as well.

Second-dose timings of about 4 or about 12 weeks were pooled. For this clone: As yet, its antigen is unknown.

Sequencing was performed with immunoSEQ multiplex PCR; in TCRdb, only in-frame clones are kept and a portion is missing. This sample has approximately 110,000 clones, with around 92% found just once. The clonotype originates from an adult who received the AZD1222 COVID-19 vaccine. The sequencing here drew on peripheral blood, taken 28 days after the second AZD1222 dose.

The CDR3 DNA follows: TGTGCCAGAAGCTCGTCTGGGGGCGGGACACAAGAGACCCAGTACTTC. Translation gives CARSSSGGGTQETQYF. The chain combines TRBV5-3 with TRBJ2-5; D assignment may be TRBD1 or TRBD2 (6 bases each). TRBV5-3 is identified as an open reading frame with a role that is uncertain. The V end was cut by 3 bases, the J end by 2 bases, with 17 bases between. The CDR3 is 16 amino acids.